This T cell receptor beta chain was recovered during a study of blood T cell repertoires in COVID-19 (dated by TCRdb to the early 2020s). With respect to the entire study: The collaborator samples originated in the United States, Italy and Spain and spanned the acute and convalescent phases of COVID-19. The sample metadata nearly always contained a de-identified subject ID, COVID-19 status, age in years and sex. The prospective study material was composed of cDNA or gDNA derived from T cells, B-cell-depleted T cells, or PBMCs. The repertoires were released in a freely available public database intended as a resource for research on the immune response to SARS-CoV-2. The dataset comprised deeply sampled blood TCRbeta repertoires from subjects exposed to, actively infected with, or recovered from COVID-19. Where HLA class I and class II types were available, the types were taken from metadata supplied by the sample provider, not from assay-based typing. Samples were obtained from the ongoing ImmuneRACE study (first 160 participants) and from approximately 1,200 subjects provided by 6 global collaborators. The research as a whole found: The amount of clinical and demographic metadata varied by source and participant and was provided uncurated.

Each collaborating institution followed its own protocols to collect whole blood in K2EDTA tubes. For TCRbeta analysis, collaborators shipped samples as frozen whole blood, isolated PBMCs, or DNA extracted from either of those sample types. The germline V gene (reference sequence) provides CDR1 SEHNR and CDR2 FQNEAQ. The CDR3 starts with the cysteine, ends with the phenylalanine, and has 16 residues. Only the CDR3 DNA stays, 48 bases, in frame from base 1. V gives up 5 bases and J gives up 6 bases, and the segment between their germline ends measures 17 bases. The immunoSEQ Assay, a bias-controlled multiplex PCR, was used to amplify TCRbeta CDR3 regions from genomic DNA. The authors' analysis ran thus. Within the assay, amplification of reference gene primers was used to estimate how many nucleated cells each sample contained. Sequence reads were collapsed and filtered to measure the absolute abundance of every unique TCRbeta CDR3 rearrangement. For each sample, productive Simpson clonality was calculated by taking the square root of Simpson's diversity index across productive rearrangements. Not all clones reach the TCRdb copy of this immuneACCESS table, which keeps in-frame sequences only. Checked studies attribute under half of the gap to unresolved V genes and leave the rest unexplained. Clone size and the V and J calls come from that table; the DNA yielded D and trimming. The sample table contains approximately 75,000 clones; only one count was recorded for 90% of them. The ten largest clonotypes hold about 7.1% of the sample.

As regards this clone: Its antigen has not been determined. No qualities accompany the bases; no much larger clone lies one base away.

Sequencing used peripheral blood. This clonotype was obtained from a human donor in a cohort sampled during active COVID-19. Recombination joined TRBV7-9 with TRBJ1-6; 6 matching bases give a weak D call of TRBD1. The DNA sequence is given as TGTGCCAGCAGCCCCCGGGGGGCTCCGCCTAATTCACCCCTCCACTTT. It codes for CASSPRGAPPNSPLHF.